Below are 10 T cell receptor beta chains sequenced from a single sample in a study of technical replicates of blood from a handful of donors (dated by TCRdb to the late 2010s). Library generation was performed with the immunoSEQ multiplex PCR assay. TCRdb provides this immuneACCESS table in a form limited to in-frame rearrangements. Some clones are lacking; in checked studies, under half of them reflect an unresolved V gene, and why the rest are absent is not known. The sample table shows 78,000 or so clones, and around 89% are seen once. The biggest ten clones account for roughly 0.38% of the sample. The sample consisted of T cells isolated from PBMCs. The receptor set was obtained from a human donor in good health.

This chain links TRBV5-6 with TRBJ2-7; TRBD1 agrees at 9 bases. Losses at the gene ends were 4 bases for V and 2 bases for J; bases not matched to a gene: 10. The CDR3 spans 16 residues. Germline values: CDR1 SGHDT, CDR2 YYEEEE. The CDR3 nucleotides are TGTGCCAGCAGCCCTAAATACAGGGGGCTAGCCTACGAGCAGTACTTC. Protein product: CASSPKYRGLAYEQYF.

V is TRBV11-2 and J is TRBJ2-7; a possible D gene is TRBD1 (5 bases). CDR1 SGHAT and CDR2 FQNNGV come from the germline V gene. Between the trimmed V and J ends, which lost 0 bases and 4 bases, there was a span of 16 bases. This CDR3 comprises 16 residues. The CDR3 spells CASSLDLGAGSYEQYF. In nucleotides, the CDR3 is TGTGCCAGCAGCTTAGATCTAGGGGCAGGGTCATACGAGCAGTACTTC.

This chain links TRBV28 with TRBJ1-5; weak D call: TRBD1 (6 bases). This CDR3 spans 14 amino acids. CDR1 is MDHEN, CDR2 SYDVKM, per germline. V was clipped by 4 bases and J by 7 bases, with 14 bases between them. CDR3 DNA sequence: TGTGCCAGCAGTTACGACAGGTTTGGACAGCCCCAGCATTTT. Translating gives CASSYDRFGQPQHF. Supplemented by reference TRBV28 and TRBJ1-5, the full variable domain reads DVKVTQSSRYLVKRTGEKVFLECVQDMDHENMFWYRQDPGLGLRLIYFSYDVKMKEKGDIPEGYSVSREKKERFSLILESASTNQTSMYLCASSYDRFGQPQHFGDGTRLSIL.

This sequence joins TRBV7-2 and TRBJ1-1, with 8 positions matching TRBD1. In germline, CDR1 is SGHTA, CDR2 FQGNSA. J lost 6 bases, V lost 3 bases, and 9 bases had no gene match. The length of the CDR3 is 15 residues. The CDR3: CASSFGLDRGAEAFF. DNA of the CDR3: TGTGCCAGCAGCTTTGGCCTAGACAGGGGCGCTGAAGCTTTCTTT.

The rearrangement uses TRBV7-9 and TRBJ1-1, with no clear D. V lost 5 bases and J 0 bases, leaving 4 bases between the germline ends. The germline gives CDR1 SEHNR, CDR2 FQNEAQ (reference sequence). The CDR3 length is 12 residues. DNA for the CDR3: TGTGCCAGCAGCCAGATGAACACTGAAGCTTTCTTT. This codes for CASSQMNTEAFF.

This chain's CDR3 is CASSLGGLYNEQFF. The CDR3, as DNA: TGTGCCAGCAGTTTAGGCGGATTATACAATGAGCAGTTCTTC. This chain connects TRBV27 to TRBJ2-1; D gene uncertain. Germline CDR1 reads MNHEY; CDR2 reads SMNVEV (reference sequence). The CDR3 contains 14 residues. With 2 bases removed from V and 4 bases from J, the gap between germline ends came to 9 bases.

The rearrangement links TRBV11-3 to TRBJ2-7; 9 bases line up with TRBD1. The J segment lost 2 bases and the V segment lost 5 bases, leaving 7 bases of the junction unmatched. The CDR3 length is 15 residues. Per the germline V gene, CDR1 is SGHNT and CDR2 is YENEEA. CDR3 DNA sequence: TGTGCCAGCAGCCCACGTGGGACAGGGACCTACGAGCAGTACTTC. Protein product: CASSPRGTGTYEQYF.

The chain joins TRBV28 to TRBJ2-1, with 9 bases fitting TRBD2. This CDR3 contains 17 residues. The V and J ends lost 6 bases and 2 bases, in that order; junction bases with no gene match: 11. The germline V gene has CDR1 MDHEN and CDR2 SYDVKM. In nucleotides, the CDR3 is TGTGCCAGCAGCCAAATAGCGGGAGATTCACCCTACAATGAGCAGTTCTTC. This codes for CASSQIAGDSPYNEQFF.

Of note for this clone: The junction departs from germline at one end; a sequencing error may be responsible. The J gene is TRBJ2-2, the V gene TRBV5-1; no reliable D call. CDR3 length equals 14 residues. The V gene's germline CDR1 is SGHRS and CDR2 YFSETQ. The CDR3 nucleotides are TGCGCCAGCACCTTGCTATCTTCATCCGGGGAGCTGTTTTTT. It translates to CASTLLSSSGELFF. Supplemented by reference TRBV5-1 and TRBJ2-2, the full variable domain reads KAGVTQTPRYLIKTRGQQVTLSCSPISGHRSVSWYQQTPGQGLQFLFEYFSETQRNKGNFPGRFSGRQFSNSRSEMNVSTLELGDSALYLCASTLLSSSGELFFGEGSRLTVL.

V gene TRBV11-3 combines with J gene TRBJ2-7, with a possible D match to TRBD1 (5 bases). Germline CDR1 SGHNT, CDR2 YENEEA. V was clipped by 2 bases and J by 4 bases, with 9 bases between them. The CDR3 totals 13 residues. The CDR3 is CASSLSTGYEQYF. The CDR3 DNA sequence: TGTGCCAGCAGCTTATCTACAGGTTACGAGCAGTACTTC. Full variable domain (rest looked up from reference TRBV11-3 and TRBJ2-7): EAGVVQSPRYKIIEKKQPVAFWCNPISGHNTLYWYLQNLGQGPELLIRYENEEAVDDSQLPKDRFSAERLKGVDSTLKIQPAELGDSAVYLCASSLSTGYEQYFGPGTRLTVT.